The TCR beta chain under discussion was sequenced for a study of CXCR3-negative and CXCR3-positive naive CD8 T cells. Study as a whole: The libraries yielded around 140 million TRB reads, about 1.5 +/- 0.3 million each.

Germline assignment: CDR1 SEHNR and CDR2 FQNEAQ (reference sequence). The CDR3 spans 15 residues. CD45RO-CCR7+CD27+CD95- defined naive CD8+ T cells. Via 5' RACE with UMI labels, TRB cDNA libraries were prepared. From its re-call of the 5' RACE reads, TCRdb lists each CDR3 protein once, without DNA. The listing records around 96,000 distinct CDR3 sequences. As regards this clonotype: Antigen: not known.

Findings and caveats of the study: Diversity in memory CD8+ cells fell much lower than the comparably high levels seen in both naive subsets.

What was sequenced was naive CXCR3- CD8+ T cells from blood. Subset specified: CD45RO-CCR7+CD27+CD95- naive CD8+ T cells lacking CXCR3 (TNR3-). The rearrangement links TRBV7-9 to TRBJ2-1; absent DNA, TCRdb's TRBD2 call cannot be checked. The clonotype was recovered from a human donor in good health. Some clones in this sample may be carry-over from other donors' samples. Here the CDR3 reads CASSLALGLANEQFF. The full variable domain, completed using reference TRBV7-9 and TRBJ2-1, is DTGVSQNPRHKITKRGQNVTFRCDPISEHNRLYWYRQTLGQGPEFLTYFQNEAQLEKSRLLSDRFSAERPKGSFSTLEIQRTEQGDSAMYLCASSLALGLANEQFFGPGTRLTVL.